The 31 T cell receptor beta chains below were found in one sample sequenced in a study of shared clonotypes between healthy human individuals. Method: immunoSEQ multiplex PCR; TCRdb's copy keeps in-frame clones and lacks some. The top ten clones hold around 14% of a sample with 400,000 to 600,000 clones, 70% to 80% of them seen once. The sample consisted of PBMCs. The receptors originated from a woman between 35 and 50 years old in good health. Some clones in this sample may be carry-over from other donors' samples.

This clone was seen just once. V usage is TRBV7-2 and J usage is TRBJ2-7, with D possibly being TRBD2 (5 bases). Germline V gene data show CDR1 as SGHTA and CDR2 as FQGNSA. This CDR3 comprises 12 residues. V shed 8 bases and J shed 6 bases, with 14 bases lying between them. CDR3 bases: TGTGCCAGCGGACTCTTCAGTTCCGAGCAGTACTTC. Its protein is CASGLFSSEQYF.

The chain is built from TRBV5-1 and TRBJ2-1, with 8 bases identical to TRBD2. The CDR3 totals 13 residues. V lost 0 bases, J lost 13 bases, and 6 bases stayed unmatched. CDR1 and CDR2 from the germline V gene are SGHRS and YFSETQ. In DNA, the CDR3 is TGCGCCAGCAGCTTGGGTCGGGAGGGAAGACAGTTCTTC. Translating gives CASSLGREGRQFF.

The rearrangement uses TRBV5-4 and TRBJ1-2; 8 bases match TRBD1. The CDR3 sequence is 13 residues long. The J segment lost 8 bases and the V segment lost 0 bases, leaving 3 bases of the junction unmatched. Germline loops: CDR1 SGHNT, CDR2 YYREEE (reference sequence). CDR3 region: CASSLAGGEGYTF. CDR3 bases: TGTGCCAGCAGCTTGGCAGGGGGCGAAGGCTACACCTTC.

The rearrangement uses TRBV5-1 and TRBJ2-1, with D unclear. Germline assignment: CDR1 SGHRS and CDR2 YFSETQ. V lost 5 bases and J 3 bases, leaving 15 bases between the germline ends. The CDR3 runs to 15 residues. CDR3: CASSTIPRNYNEQFF. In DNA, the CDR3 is TGCGCCAGCAGTACTATTCCCAGAAACTACAATGAGCAGTTCTTC.

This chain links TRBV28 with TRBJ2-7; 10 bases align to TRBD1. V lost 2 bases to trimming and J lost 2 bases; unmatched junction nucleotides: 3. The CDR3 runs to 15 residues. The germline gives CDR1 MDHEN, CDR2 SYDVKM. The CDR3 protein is CASSLGGQGAYEQYF. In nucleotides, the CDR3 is TGTGCCAGCAGTTTAGGCGGACAGGGGGCCTACGAGCAGTACTTC.

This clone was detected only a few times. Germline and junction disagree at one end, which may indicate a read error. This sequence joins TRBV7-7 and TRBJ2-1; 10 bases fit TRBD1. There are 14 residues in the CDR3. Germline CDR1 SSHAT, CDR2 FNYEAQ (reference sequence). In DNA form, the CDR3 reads TGTGCTAGCAGCAGGGACAGGGGTGGAAATGAGCAGTTCTTC. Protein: CASSRDRGGNEQFF.

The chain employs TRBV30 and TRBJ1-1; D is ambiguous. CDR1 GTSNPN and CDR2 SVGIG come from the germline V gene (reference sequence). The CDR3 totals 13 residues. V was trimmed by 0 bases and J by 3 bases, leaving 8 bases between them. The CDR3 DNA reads TGTGCCTGGAGTGTAATGGAATACACTGAAGCTTTCTTT. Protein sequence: CAWSVMEYTEAFF.

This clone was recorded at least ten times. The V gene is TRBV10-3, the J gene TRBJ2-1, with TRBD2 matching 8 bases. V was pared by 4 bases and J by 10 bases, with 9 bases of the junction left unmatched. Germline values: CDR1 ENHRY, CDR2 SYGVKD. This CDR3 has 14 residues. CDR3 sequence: CAISATGGPREQFF. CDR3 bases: TGTGCCATCAGTGCAACGGGAGGGCCAAGGGAGCAGTTCTTC.

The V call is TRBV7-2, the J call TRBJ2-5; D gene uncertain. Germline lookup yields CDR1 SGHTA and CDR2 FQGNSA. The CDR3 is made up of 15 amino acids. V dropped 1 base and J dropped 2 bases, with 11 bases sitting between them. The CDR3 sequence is CASSLVRPPQETQYF. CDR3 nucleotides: TGTGCCAGCAGCTTAGTGAGACCCCCTCAAGAGACCCAGTACTTC.

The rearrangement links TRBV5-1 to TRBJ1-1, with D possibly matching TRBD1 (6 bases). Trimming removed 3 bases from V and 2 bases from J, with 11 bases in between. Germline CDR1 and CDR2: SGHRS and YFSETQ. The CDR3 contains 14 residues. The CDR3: CASSYSTGNTEAFF. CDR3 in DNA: TGCGCCAGCAGCTACTCGACAGGAAACACTGAAGCTTTCTTT.

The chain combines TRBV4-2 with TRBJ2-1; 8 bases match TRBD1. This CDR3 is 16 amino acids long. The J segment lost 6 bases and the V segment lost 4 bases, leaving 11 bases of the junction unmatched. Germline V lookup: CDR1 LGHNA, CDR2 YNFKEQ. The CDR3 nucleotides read TGTGCCAGCAGCCCCGCGGCCGGACAGGGTGGCAATGAGCAGTTCTTC. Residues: CASSPAAGQGGNEQFF.

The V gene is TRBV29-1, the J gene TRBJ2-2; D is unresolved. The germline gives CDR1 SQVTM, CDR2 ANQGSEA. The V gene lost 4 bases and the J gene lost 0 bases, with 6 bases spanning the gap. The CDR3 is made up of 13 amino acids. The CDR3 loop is CSVGHTNTGELFF. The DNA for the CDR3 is TGCAGCGTTGGACATACGAACACCGGGGAGCTGTTTTTT.

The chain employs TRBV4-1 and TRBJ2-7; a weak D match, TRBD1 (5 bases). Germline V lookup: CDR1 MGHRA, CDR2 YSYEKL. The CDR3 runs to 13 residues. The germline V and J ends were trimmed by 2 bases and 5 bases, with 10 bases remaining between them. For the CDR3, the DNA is TGCGCCAGCAGCCAAATCCAGGGCCACGAGCAGTACTTC. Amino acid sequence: CASSQIQGHEQYF.

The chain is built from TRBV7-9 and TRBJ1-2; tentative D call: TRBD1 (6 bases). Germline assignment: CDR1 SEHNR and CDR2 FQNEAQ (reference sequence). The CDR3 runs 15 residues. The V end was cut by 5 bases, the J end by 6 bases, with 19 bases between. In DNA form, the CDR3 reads TGTGCCAGCAGCCGCGCAGATAATACAGGGAATGGCTACACCTTC. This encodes CASSRADNTGNGYTF.

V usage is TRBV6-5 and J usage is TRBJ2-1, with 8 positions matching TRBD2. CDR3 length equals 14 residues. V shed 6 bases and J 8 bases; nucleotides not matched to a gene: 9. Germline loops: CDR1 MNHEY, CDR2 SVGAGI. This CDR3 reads CASSHRTSMDEQFF. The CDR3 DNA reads TGTGCCAGCAGCCACCGGACTAGCATGGATGAGCAGTTCTTC.

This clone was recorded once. The CDR3 sequence is CSYTIRGSSYEQYF. Here the CDR3 DNA reads TGCAGCTACACAATCAGGGGAAGCTCCTACGAGCAGTACTTC. The chain has TRBV29-1 and TRBJ2-7, with a possible D match to TRBD1 (6 bases). The CDR3 extends over 14 amino acids. Germline V CDR1 and CDR2: SQVTM, ANQGSEA. Trimming left V 8 bases short and J 0 bases short, with 17 bases between.

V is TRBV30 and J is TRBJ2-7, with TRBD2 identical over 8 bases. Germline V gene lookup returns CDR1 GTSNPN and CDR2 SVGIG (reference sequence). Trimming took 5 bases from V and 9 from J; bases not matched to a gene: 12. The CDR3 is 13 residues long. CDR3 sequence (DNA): TGTGCCTGGGCCCGGGGGGCCCGGGGGGGGCAGTACTTC. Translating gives CAWARGARGGQYF.

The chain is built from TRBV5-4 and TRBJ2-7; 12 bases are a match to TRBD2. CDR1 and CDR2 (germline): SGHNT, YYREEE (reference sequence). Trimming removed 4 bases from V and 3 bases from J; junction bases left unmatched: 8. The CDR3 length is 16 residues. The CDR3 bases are TGTGCCAGCAGCGCTAGCGGGAGGGCCCCTTACTACGAGCAGTACTTC. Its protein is CASSASGRAPYYEQYF.

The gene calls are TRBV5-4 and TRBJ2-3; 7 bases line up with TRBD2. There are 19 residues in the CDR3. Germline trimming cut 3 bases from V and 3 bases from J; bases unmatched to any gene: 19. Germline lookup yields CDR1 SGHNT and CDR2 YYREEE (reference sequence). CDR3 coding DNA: TGTGCCAGCAGCTCAGGTCTAGCGGCAACTATTCGGGGGACAGATACGCAGTATTTT. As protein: CASSSGLAATIRGTDTQYF.

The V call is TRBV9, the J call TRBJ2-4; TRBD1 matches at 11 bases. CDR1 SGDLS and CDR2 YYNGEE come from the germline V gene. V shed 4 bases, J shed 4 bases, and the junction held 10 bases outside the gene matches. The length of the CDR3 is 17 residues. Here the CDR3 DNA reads TGTGCCAGCAGCATCGGGACAGGGGGAGTTTCAAAAAACATTCAGTACTTC. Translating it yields CASSIGTGGVSKNIQYF.

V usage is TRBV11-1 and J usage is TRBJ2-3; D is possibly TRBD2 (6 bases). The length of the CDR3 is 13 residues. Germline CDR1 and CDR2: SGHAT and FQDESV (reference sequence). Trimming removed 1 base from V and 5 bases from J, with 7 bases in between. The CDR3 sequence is CASSLGGVDTQYF. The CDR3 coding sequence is TGTGCCAGCAGCTTAGGGGGGGTAGATACGCAGTATTTT.

This CDR3 reads CASTLLAEDYNEQFF. CDR3 coding DNA: TGCGCCAGCACCCTACTAGCGGAAGATTACAATGAGCAGTTCTTC. The J gene is TRBJ2-1, the V gene TRBV10-2; 8 bases are shared with TRBD2. The CDR3 runs to 15 residues. The V gene end was trimmed by 7 bases and the J gene end by 4 bases; junction bases not matched to a gene: 9. Germline V gene lookup returns CDR1 WSHSY and CDR2 SAAADI.

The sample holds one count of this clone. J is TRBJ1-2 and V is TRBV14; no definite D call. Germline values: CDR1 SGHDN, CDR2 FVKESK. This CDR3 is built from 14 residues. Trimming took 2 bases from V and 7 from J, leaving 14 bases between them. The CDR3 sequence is CASSQRDGFVGYTF. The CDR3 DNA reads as TGTGCCAGCAGCCAACGCGACGGGTTCGTTGGCTACACCTTC.

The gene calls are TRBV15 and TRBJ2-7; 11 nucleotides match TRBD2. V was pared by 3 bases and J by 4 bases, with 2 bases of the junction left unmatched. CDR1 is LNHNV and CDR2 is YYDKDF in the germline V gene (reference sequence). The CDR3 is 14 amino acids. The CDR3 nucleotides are TGTGCCACCAGCAGTAGCGGGAGGGATTACGAGCAGTACTTC. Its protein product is CATSSSGRDYEQYF.

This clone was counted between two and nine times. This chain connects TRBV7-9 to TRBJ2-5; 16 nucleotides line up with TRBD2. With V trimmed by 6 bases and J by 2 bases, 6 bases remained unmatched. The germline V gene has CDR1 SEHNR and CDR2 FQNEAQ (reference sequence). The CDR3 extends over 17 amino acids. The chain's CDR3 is CASRGTSGRASQETQYF. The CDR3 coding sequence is TGTGCCAGCAGGGGGACTAGCGGGAGGGCCTCACAAGAGACCCAGTACTTC.

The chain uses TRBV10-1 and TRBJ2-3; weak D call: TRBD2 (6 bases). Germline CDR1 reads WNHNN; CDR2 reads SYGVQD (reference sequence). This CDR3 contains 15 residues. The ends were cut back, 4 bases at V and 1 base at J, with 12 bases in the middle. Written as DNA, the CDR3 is TGCGCCAGCAGTGTTTCGGGAGCGGGCACAGATACGCAGTATTTT. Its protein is CASSVSGAGTDTQYF.

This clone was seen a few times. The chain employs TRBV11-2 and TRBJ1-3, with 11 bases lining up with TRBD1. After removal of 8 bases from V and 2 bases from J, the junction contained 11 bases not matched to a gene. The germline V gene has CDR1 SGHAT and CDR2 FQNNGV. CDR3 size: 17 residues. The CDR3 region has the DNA TGTGCCAGCTCGAGGACAGGGGGCTTCTTGACTGGAAACACCATATATTTT. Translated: CASSRTGGFLTGNTIYF.

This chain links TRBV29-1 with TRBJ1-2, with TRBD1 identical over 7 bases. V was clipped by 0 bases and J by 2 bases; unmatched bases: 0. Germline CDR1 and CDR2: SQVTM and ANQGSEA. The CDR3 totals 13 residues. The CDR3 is CSVEDRGNYGYTF. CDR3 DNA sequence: TGCAGCGTTGAAGACAGGGGGAACTATGGCTACACCTTC.

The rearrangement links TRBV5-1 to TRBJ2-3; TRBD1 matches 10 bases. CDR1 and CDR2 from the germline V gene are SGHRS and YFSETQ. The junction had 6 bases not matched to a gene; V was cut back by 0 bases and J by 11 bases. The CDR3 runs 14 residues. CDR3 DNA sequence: TGCGCCAGCAGCTTGGAAGGCGGGACAGGGGTGCAGTATTTT. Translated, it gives CASSLEGGTGVQYF.

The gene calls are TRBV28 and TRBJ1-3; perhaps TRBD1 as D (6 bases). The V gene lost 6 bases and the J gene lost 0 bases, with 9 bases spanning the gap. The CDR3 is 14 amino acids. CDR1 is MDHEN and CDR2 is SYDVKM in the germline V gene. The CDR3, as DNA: TGTGCCAGCAGGGACAGCCGCTCTGGAAACACCATATATTTT. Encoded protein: CASRDSRSGNTIYF.

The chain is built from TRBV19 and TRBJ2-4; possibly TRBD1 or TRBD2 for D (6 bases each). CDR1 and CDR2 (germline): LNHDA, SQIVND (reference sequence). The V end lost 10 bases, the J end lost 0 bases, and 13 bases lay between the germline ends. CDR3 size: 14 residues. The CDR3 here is CATKGGLAKNIQYF. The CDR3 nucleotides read TGTGCCACCAAAGGGGGGCTAGCCAAAAACATTCAGTACTTC.